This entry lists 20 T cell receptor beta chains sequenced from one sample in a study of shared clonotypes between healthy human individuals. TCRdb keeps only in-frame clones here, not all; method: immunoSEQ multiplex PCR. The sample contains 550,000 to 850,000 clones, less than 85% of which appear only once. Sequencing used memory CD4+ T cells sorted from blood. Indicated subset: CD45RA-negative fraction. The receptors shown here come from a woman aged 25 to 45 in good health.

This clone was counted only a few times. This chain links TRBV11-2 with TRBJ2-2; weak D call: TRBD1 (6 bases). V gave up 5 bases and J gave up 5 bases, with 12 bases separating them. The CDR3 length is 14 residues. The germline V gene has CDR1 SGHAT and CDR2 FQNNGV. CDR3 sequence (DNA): TGTGCCAGCAGCCCGGCACAGGGTACCGGGGAGCTGTTTTTT. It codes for CASSPAQGTGELFF.

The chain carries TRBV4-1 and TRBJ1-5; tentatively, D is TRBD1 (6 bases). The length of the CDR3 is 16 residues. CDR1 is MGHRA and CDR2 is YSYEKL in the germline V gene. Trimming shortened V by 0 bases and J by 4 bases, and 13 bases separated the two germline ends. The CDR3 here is CASSQDLGQGNQPQHF. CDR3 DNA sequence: TGCGCCAGCAGCCAAGATCTGGGCCAGGGGAATCAGCCCCAGCATTTT.

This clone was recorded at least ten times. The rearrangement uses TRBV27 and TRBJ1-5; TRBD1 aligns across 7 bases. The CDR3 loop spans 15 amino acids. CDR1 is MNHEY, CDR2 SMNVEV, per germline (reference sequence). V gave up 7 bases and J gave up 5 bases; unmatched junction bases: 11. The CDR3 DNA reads TGTGCCAGCAACTCGACAGGGACGATGGATCAGCCCCAGCATTTT. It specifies CASNSTGTMDQPQHF.

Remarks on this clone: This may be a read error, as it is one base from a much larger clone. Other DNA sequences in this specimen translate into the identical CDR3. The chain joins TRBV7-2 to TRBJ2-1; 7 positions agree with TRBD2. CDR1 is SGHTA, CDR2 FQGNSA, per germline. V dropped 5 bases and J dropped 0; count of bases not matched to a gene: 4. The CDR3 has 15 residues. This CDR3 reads CASSTQRDSYNEQFF. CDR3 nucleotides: TGTGCCAGCAGCACCCAGCGGGACTCCTACAATGAGCAGTTCTTC.

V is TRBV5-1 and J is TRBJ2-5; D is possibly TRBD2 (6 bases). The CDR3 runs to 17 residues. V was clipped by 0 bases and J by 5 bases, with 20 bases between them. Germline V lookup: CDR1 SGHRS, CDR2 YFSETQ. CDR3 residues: CASSLDKSGAGIETQYF. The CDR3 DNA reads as TGCGCCAGCAGCTTGGATAAATCTGGAGCGGGTATTGAGACCCAGTACTTC.

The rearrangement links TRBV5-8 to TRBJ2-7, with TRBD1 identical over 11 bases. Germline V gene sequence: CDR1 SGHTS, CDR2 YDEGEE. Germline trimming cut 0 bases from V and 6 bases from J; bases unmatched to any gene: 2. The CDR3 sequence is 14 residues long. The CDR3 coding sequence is TGTGCCAGCAGCTTGGTTGGGACAGGGGGCGAGCAGTACTTC. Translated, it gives CASSLVGTGGEQYF.

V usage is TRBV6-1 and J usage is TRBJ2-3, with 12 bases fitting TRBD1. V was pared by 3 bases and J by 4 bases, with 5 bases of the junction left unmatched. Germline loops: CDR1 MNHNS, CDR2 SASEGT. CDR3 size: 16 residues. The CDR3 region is CASSEQGQGAADTQYF. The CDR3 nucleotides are TGTGCCAGCAGTGAGCAGGGACAGGGGGCCGCAGATACGCAGTATTTT.

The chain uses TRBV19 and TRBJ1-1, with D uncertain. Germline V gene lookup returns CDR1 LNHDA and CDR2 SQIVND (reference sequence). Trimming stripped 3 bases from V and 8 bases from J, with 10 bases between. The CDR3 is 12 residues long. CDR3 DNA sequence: TGTGCCAGTAGTATGAGACGAGAAGAAGCTTTCTTT. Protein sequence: CASSMRREEAFF.

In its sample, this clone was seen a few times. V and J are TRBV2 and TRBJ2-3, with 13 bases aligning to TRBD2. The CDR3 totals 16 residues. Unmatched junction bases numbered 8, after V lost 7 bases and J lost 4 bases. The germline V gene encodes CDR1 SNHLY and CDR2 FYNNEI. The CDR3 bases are TGTGCCAGCATCCTCCAACTAGCGGGAGGGGCAGATACGCAGTATTTT. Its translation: CASILQLAGGADTQYF.

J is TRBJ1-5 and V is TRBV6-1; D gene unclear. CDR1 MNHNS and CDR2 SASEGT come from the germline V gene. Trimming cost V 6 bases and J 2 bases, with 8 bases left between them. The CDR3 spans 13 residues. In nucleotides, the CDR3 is TGTGCCAGCAGGCTCAGTGGCAATCAGCCCCAGCATTTT. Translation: CASRLSGNQPQHF.

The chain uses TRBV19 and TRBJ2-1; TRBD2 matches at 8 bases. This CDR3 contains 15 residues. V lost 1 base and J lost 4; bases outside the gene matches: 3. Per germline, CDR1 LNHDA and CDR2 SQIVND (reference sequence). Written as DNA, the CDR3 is TGTGCCAGTAGTATAGCGGGAGGGTATTACAATGAGCAGTTCTTC. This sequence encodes CASSIAGGYYNEQFF.

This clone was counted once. DNA for the CDR3: TGCGCCAGCAGCCATCCGACTAGCGATACCTACGAGCAGTACTTC. Protein sequence: CASSHPTSDTYEQYF. V is TRBV4-1 and J is TRBJ2-7, with 8 bases that match TRBD2. This CDR3 is built from 15 residues. Unmatched junction bases numbered 6, after V lost 3 bases and J lost 2 bases. The germline V gene has CDR1 MGHRA and CDR2 YSYEKL.

DNA of the CDR3: TGTGCCATAGATACGAGCCCGGCCACAGATACGCAGTATTTT. This translates into CAIDTSPATDTQYF. The chain recombines TRBV2 with TRBJ2-3; D gene uncertain. Germline V lookup: CDR1 SNHLY, CDR2 FYNNEI. The CDR3 consists of 14 residues. V lost 10 bases and J lost 2, with 16 bases in between.

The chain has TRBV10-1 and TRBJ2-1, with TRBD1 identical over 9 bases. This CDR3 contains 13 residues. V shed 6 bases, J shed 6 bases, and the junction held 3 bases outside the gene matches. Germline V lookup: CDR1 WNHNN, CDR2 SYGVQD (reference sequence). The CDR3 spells CASRDRGCNEQFF. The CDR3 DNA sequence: TGCGCCAGCAGGGACAGGGGCTGCAATGAGCAGTTCTTC.

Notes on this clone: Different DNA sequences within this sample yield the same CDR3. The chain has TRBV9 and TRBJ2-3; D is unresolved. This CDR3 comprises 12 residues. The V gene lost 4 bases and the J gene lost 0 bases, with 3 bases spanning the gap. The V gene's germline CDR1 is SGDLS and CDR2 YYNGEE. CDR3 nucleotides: TGTGCCAGCAGCATTAGCACAGATACGCAGTATTTT. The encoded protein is CASSISTDTQYF.

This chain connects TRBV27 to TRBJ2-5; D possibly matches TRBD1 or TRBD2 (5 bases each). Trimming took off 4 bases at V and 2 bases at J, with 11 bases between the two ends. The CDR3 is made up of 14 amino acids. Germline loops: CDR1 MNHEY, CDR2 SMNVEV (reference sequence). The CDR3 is CASSYWGSQETQYF. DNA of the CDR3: TGTGCCAGCAGTTATTGGGGGTCTCAAGAGACCCAGTACTTC.

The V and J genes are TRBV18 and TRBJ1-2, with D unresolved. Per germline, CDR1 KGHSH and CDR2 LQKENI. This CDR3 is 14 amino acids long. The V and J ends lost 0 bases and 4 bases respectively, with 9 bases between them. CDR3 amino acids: CASSPPSLRYGYTF. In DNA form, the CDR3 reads TGTGCCAGCTCACCACCGAGTCTCCGCTATGGCTACACCTTC.

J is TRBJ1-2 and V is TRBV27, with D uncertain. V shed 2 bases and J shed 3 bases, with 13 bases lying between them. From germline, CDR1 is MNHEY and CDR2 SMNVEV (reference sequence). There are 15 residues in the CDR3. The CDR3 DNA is TGTGCCAGCAGTTTAAGTCGCCGGGGAGACTATGGCTACACCTTC. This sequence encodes CASSLSRRGDYGYTF.

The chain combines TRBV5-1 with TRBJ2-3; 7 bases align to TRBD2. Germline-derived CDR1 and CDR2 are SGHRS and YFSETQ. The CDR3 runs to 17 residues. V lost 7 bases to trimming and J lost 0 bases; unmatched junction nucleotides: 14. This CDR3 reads CASREVSGLLSTDTQYF. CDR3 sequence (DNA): TGCGCCAGCCGGGAGGTGTCGGGACTCTTAAGCACAGATACGCAGTATTTT.

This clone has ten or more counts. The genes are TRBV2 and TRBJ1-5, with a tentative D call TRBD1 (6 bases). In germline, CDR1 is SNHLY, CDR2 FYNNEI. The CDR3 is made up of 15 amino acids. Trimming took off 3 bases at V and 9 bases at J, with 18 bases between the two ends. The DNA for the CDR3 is TGTGCCAGCAGTGACGAGGGTCAGGGGCAGAGGCCCCAGCATTTT. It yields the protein CASSDEGQGQRPQHF.